This is a list of T cell receptor beta chains from one sample in a study of cytomegalovirus exposure and HLA in healthy donors. Sequenced by immunoSEQ multiplex PCR; TCRdb stores in-frame clones only, minus some. Of some 44,000 clones listed, about 94% are singletons. The sample comprised PBMCs. All receptors derive from a man younger than 30 in good health and CMV-seronegative. Each CDR3 is given with its conserved first and last residue. Fields, in order: D gene, clone size, V gene, J gene, CDR3 DNA, CDR3 protein. A D gene is named only where the DNA matches it firmly. Some rows have no size entry. The others give once, few or many, or a class for an expanded clone.

d_call: .; clone_size: .; v_call: TRBV4-3; j_call: TRBJ1-2; cdr3_nt: TGCGCCAGCAGCCGAGGACAGTATGGCTACACCTTC; cdr3_aa: CASSRGQYGYTF
d_call: TRBD2; clone_size: .; v_call: TRBV6-1; j_call: TRBJ2-1; cdr3_nt: TGTGCCAGCAGTGTGGGACTAGCGGGGGTCTGGGACAATGAGCAGTTCTTC; cdr3_aa: CASSVGLAGVWDNEQFF
d_call: TRBD1; clone_size: .; v_call: TRBV15; j_call: TRBJ2-5; cdr3_nt: TGTGCCACCAGCCCCCAACCGGGACAGGGTTGGGAGACCCAGTACTTC; cdr3_aa: CATSPQPGQGWETQYF
d_call: TRBD1; clone_size: .; v_call: TRBV2; j_call: TRBJ1-3; cdr3_nt: TGTGCCAGCAGTATGGACAGGGGGAATGGTCCCATATATTTT; cdr3_aa: CASSMDRGNGPIYF
d_call: .; clone_size: .; v_call: TRBV9; j_call: TRBJ2-1; cdr3_nt: TGTGCCAGCAGCGTAGGGACAAGCTCCTACAATGAGCAGTTCTTC; cdr3_aa: CASSVGTSSYNEQFF
d_call: .; clone_size: medium-sized; v_call: TRBV28; j_call: TRBJ1-5; cdr3_nt: TGTGCCAGCAGTTTCGAAGAGGTATCCGATCAGCCCCAGCATTTT; cdr3_aa: CASSFEEVSDQPQHF
d_call: TRBD1; clone_size: .; v_call: TRBV5-4; j_call: TRBJ1-3; cdr3_nt: TGTGCCAGCAGCTTGACCAGGGGGGCGTCTGGAAACACCATATATTTT; cdr3_aa: CASSLTRGASGNTIYF
d_call: .; clone_size: .; v_call: TRBV9; j_call: TRBJ2-6; cdr3_nt: TGTGCCAGCAGCCCTGGGACATTGGGGGCCAACGTCCTGACTTTC; cdr3_aa: CASSPGTLGANVLTF
d_call: TRBD1; clone_size: .; v_call: TRBV5-6; j_call: TRBJ1-4; cdr3_nt: TGTGCCAGCAGCTTTGACAGGGTTGGATCAACTAATGAAAAACTGTTTTTT; cdr3_aa: CASSFDRVGSTNEKLFF
d_call: .; clone_size: .; v_call: TRBV4-3; j_call: TRBJ2-7; cdr3_nt: TGCGCCAGCAGCCAAGAGCTCGGGATCAACTACGAGCAGTACTTC; cdr3_aa: CASSQELGINYEQYF
d_call: TRBD1; clone_size: once; v_call: TRBV5-1; j_call: TRBJ2-7; cdr3_nt: TGCGCCAGCAGCTTGGATGGGACAGGAGGTGATGGGCAGTACTTC; cdr3_aa: CASSLDGTGGDGQYF
d_call: .; clone_size: .; v_call: TRBV19; j_call: TRBJ1-4; cdr3_nt: TGTGCCAGTAGTCTCCGCGCACAGGTTCTCGGGGAAAAACTGTTTTTT; cdr3_aa: CASSLRAQVLGEKLFF
d_call: .; clone_size: once; v_call: TRBV9; j_call: TRBJ2-7; cdr3_nt: TGTGCCAGCAGCCCCGCGGGACAGTTCTCCTACGAGCAGTACTTC; cdr3_aa: CASSPAGQFSYEQYF
d_call: .; clone_size: .; v_call: TRBV19; j_call: TRBJ2-3; cdr3_nt: TGTGCCAGTAGTCAGGGGCGCACAGATACGCAGTATTTT; cdr3_aa: CASSQGRTDTQYF
d_call: .; clone_size: .; v_call: TRBV7-9; j_call: TRBJ1-1; cdr3_nt: TGTGCCAGCAGCTCACGGAGAGGAACTGAAGCTTTCTTT; cdr3_aa: CASSSRRGTEAFF
d_call: TRBD2; clone_size: .; v_call: TRBV11-2; j_call: TRBJ2-1; cdr3_nt: TGTGCCAGCAGCTTGTCAGCGGGAGGGATCAATGAGCAGTTCTTC; cdr3_aa: CASSLSAGGINEQFF
d_call: TRBD2; clone_size: .; v_call: TRBV2; j_call: TRBJ2-3; cdr3_nt: TGTGCCAGCAATCAAAGGGCTAGCGGGGTCACAGATACGCAGTATTTT; cdr3_aa: CASNQRASGVTDTQYF
d_call: TRBD2; clone_size: .; v_call: TRBV5-4; j_call: TRBJ2-5; cdr3_nt: TGTGCCAGCAGCCTGGGGACTAGCGGGAGGGCCTACCAAGAGACCCAGTACTTC; cdr3_aa: CASSLGTSGRAYQETQYF
d_call: TRBD1; clone_size: .; v_call: TRBV6-5; j_call: TRBJ1-2; cdr3_nt: TGTGCCAGCAGTTACTCGACAGGGGGCTATGGCTACACCTTC; cdr3_aa: CASSYSTGGYGYTF
d_call: .; clone_size: .; v_call: TRBV2; j_call: TRBJ2-1; cdr3_nt: TGTGCCAGCAGTGAATGGGGTCAGGGTGGGAACAATGAGCAGTTCTTC; cdr3_aa: CASSEWGQGGNNEQFF
d_call: .; clone_size: .; v_call: TRBV9; j_call: TRBJ1-3; cdr3_nt: TGTGCCAGCAGCGAAGGGGGTGGAAACACCATATATTTT; cdr3_aa: CASSEGGGNTIYF
d_call: .; clone_size: .; v_call: TRBV6-5; j_call: TRBJ1-5; cdr3_nt: TGTGCCAGCAGTCGCGAGGCGAGGGGCAATCAGCCCCAGCATTTT; cdr3_aa: CASSREARGNQPQHF
d_call: .; clone_size: .; v_call: TRBV19; j_call: TRBJ1-1; cdr3_nt: TGTGCCAGTAGTATTATAGGGACTGCGAACACTGAAGCTTTCTTT; cdr3_aa: CASSIIGTANTEAFF